Presented here are 29 T cell receptor beta chains from one specimen sequenced in a study of a mutant IDH1 vaccine in newly diagnosed glioma. As for time point: week 35, safety follow-up. Vaccinated patients received 300 ug of mutant IDH1 20-mer peptide per dose, with topical imiquimod. Only in-frame clones appear in the TCRdb table, and some are missing; sequencing was by immunoSEQ multiplex PCR. The sample has about 31,000 clones; 78% are singletons. Which antigens these TCRs recognize remains unknown. The source material was PBMCs, sampled from a glioma patient whose treatment included an IDH1 peptide vaccine. Every receptor here comes from a woman between 35 and 50 years old with glioma.

This chain links TRBV13 with TRBJ1-1, with D perhaps matching TRBD1 (5 bases). Germline V gives CDR1 PRHDT, CDR2 FYEKMQ (reference sequence). V lost 5 bases to trimming and J lost 3 bases, with 10 bases between them. The CDR3 is 13 residues long. This CDR3 reads CASSTGVYTEAFF. Here the CDR3 DNA reads TGTGCCAGCAGCACGGGGGTTTACACTGAAGCTTTCTTT.

The gene calls are TRBV7-2 and TRBJ2-7, with D hard to call. Germline-derived CDR1 and CDR2 are SGHTA and FQGNSA. The CDR3 loop spans 12 amino acids. With 1 base removed from V and 2 bases from J, the gap between germline ends came to 3 bases. The CDR3 sequence is CASSLGAYEQYF. For the CDR3, the DNA is TGTGCCAGCAGCTTAGGGGCCTACGAGCAGTACTTC.

The gene calls are TRBV27 and TRBJ1-4; D may be TRBD1 (5 bases). V was clipped by 4 bases and J by 7 bases, with 22 bases between them. The germline gives CDR1 MNHEY, CDR2 SMNVEV (reference sequence). The CDR3 covers 17 residues. The CDR3 coding sequence is TGTGCCAGCAGTTCGAGAAACTCGGGACGTTTCGGTGAAAAACTGTTTTTT. It specifies CASSSRNSGRFGEKLFF.

The chain combines TRBV27 with TRBJ2-5; TRBD1 matches at 7 bases. CDR1 MNHEY and CDR2 SMNVEV come from the germline V gene (reference sequence). Trimming at V came to 8 bases and at J to 5 bases, leaving 8 bases not matched to a gene. This CDR3 has 13 residues. CDR3 sequence: CASGNRGEETQYF. The CDR3 DNA reads as TGTGCCAGCGGTAACAGGGGAGAGGAGACCCAGTACTTC.

This chain joins TRBV6-6 and TRBJ2-5; D is unresolved. CDR3 length equals 11 residues. Germline V gives CDR1 MNHNY, CDR2 SVGAGI (reference sequence). V lost 6 bases and J 5 bases, leaving 7 bases between the germline ends. The CDR3 nucleotides are TGTGCCAGCAGCCCTTCCGAGACCCAGTACTTC. This sequence encodes CASSPSETQYF.

This sequence joins TRBV7-2 and TRBJ1-4; unclear D gene. Germline CDR1 reads SGHTA; CDR2 reads FQGNSA. The germline V and J ends were trimmed by 4 bases and 0 bases, with 9 bases remaining between them. The CDR3 spans 15 residues. The CDR3 nucleotides are TGTGCCAGCAGCTCACAGCATGCAACTAATGAAAAACTGTTTTTT. Translation: CASSSQHATNEKLFF.

The chain carries TRBV30 and TRBJ2-7; 9 nucleotides line up with TRBD2. J was trimmed by 7 bases and V by 1 base; bases with no gene match: 23. The CDR3 spans 19 residues. Germline CDR1 GTSNPN, CDR2 SVGIG (reference sequence). The CDR3, as DNA: TGTGCCTGGAGTGAATATAGACTTGGTAGCGGGGGCTCCATAGGAGAGCAGTACTTC. This sequence encodes CAWSEYRLGSGGSIGEQYF.

This clone was detected once. The chain recombines TRBV19 with TRBJ2-7, with 13 bases matching TRBD2. V was clipped by 4 bases and J by 0 bases; unmatched bases: 9. The CDR3 contains 18 residues. Germline assignment: CDR1 LNHDA and CDR2 SQIVND (reference sequence). The DNA of the CDR3 is TGTGCCAGTAGTACCATAGCCCGACTAGCGGGGGGCTCCTACGAGCAGTACTTC. It specifies CASSTIARLAGGSYEQYF.

The chain employs TRBV19 and TRBJ1-1, with D possibly TRBD1 on 5 matching bases. This CDR3 contains 13 residues. With 5 bases removed from V and 2 bases from J, the gap between germline ends came to 9 bases. Germline assignment: CDR1 LNHDA and CDR2 SQIVND (reference sequence). CDR3 coding DNA: TGTGCCAGTAGTGCAACAGGAAACACTGAAGCTTTCTTT. Its protein product is CASSATGNTEAFF.

This sequence joins TRBV7-3 and TRBJ2-7; 7 positions agree with TRBD2. The germline gives CDR1 SGHTA, CDR2 FQGTGA. The J segment lost 6 bases and the V segment lost 5 bases, leaving 7 bases of the junction unmatched. The CDR3 has 13 amino acids. The CDR3 sequence is CASSLERGREQYF. CDR3 DNA sequence: TGTGCCAGCAGCCTAGAGCGGGGCCGCGAGCAGTACTTC. The whole variable domain, remainder taken from reference TRBV7-3 and TRBJ2-7, is GAGVSQTPSNKVTEKGKYVELRCDPISGHTALYWYRQSLGQGPEFLIYFQGTGAADDSGLPNDRFFAVRPEGSVSTLKIQRTERGDSAVYLCASSLERGREQYFGPGTRLTVT.

The V call is TRBV7-2, the J call TRBJ1-2, with D possibly being TRBD1 (5 bases). Germline V gives CDR1 SGHTA, CDR2 FQGNSA. The V end lost 5 bases, the J end lost 5 bases, and 18 bases lay between the germline ends. This CDR3 has 15 amino acids. CDR3 DNA sequence: TGTGCCAGCAGCGCCGGAGGAGGGGCAAAGTATGGCTACACCTTC. Protein: CASSAGGGAKYGYTF.

The chain recombines TRBV7-9 with TRBJ1-2; D is uncertain. Germline CDR1 reads SEHNR; CDR2 reads FQNEAQ (reference sequence). CDR3 length: 13 amino acids. V was trimmed by 3 bases and J by 8 bases, leaving 13 bases between them. For the CDR3, the DNA is TGTGCCAGCAGCTTCAATAGGGTGGAAGGCTACACCTTC. Amino acids: CASSFNRVEGYTF. Looking up the rest from reference TRBV7-9 and TRBJ1-2 gives the full variable domain: DTGVSQNPRHKITKRGQNVTFRCDPISEHNRLYWYRQTLGQGPEFLTYFQNEAQLEKSRLLSDRFSAERPKGSFSTLEIQRTEQGDSAMYLCASSFNRVEGYTFGSGTRLTVV.

The CDR3 is CASSLRSGGYTF. The CDR3, as DNA: TGTGCCAGCAGCCTACGATCTGGAGGCTACACCTTC. This rearrangement joins TRBV7-9 to TRBJ1-2; the D is unclear. Germline assignment: CDR1 SEHNR and CDR2 FQNEAQ (reference sequence). V was pared by 5 bases and J by 8 bases, with 12 bases between. This CDR3 is built from 12 residues.

This rearrangement joins TRBV7-8 to TRBJ2-1; D may correspond to TRBD1 or TRBD2 (6 bases each). V lost 6 bases, J lost 4 bases, and 13 bases lay in between. Germline CDR1 and CDR2: SGHVS and FQNEAQ. CDR3 size: 14 residues. This CDR3 is CASSEGGAYNEQFF. The CDR3 nucleotides are TGTGCCAGCAGTGAGGGGGGAGCATACAATGAGCAGTTCTTC.

The chain has TRBV7-2 and TRBJ1-6; D is undetermined. Germline CDR1 is SGHTA and CDR2 is FQGNSA. This CDR3 has 14 residues. The ends were cut back, 6 bases at V and 2 bases at J, with 8 bases in the middle. The CDR3 reads CASRRRTYNSPLHF. CDR3 nucleotide sequence: TGTGCCAGCAGACGACGGACCTATAATTCACCCCTCCACTTT.

The chain joins TRBV4-1 to TRBJ2-4; 8 bases are shared with TRBD1. This CDR3 comprises 16 residues. CDR1 MGHRA and CDR2 YSYEKL come from the germline V gene. V trimming: 2 bases; J trimming: 0 bases; junction bases outside the gene matches: 3. Written as DNA, the CDR3 is TGCGCCAGCAGCCAACAGGGGGCTTTAGCCAAAAACATTCAGTACTTC. Protein sequence: CASSQQGALAKNIQYF.

This clone was seen only a few times. The chain couples TRBV29-1 to TRBJ1-2; 9 positions agree with TRBD1. The V gene's germline CDR1 is SQVTM and CDR2 ANQGSEA. The CDR3 runs to 13 residues. J gave up 7 bases and V 6 bases, and 9 bases lay outside the gene matches. CDR3 protein: CSVLDRGYSGYTF. In DNA form, the CDR3 reads TGCAGCGTATTGGACAGGGGATATAGTGGCTACACCTTC.

This clone was observed once. The chain couples TRBV27 to TRBJ1-5, with D uncertain. V lost 1 base and J lost 0, with 7 bases in between. Germline V CDR1 and CDR2: MNHEY, SMNVEV (reference sequence). The CDR3 totals 15 residues. The CDR3 protein is CASSLFTGSNQPQHF. Written as DNA, the CDR3 is TGTGCCAGCAGTTTATTTACGGGTAGCAATCAGCCCCAGCATTTT.

This chain uses TRBV7-9 with TRBJ1-3, with no clear D. This CDR3 has 14 residues. Between the trimmed V and J ends, which lost 3 bases and 1 base, there was a span of 7 bases. From germline, CDR1 is SEHNR and CDR2 FQNEAQ (reference sequence). The CDR3 DNA follows: TGTGCCAGCAGCTTTGGTTGGTCTGGAAACACCATATATTTT. Protein: CASSFGWSGNTIYF. Looking up the rest from reference TRBV7-9 and TRBJ1-3 gives the full variable domain: DTGVSQNPRHKITKRGQNVTFRCDPISEHNRLYWYRQTLGQGPEFLTYFQNEAQLEKSRLLSDRFSAERPKGSFSTLEIQRTEQGDSAMYLCASSFGWSGNTIYFGEGSWLTVV.

In its sample, this clone was seen once. J is TRBJ1-2 and V is TRBV19; D unresolved. CDR1 and CDR2 (germline): LNHDA, SQIVND (reference sequence). Trimming cost V 7 bases and J 3 bases, with 12 bases left between them. This CDR3 has 13 residues. CDR3: CASKRAADYGYTF. The CDR3 region has the DNA TGTGCCAGTAAGAGGGCCGCCGACTATGGCTACACCTTC.

The chain recombines TRBV14 with TRBJ2-3, with 7 bases identical to TRBD2. Per the germline V gene, CDR1 is SGHDN and CDR2 is FVKESK. This CDR3 spans 16 amino acids. Trimming at V came to 0 bases and at J to 3 bases, leaving 6 bases not matched to a gene. The CDR3 spells CASSQDSGRGTDTQYF. CDR3 in DNA: TGTGCCAGCAGCCAAGATTCCGGGCGGGGGACAGATACGCAGTATTTT. The entire variable domain, with the rest obtained from reference TRBV14 and TRBJ2-3, is as follows: EAGVTQFPSHSVIEKGQTVTLRCDPISGHDNLYWYRRVMGKEIKFLLHFVKESKQDESGMPNNRFLAERTGGTYSTLKVQPAELEDSGVYFCASSQDSGRGTDTQYFGPGTRLTVL.

The chain joins TRBV6-5 to TRBJ1-1, with 7 bases lining up with TRBD1. The junction had 4 bases not matched to a gene; V was cut back by 6 bases and J by 0 bases. Germline loops: CDR1 MNHEY, CDR2 SVGAGI. The CDR3 contains 14 residues. The CDR3 nucleotides read TGTGCCAGCAGGGTGGGACAGTTGAACACTGAAGCTTTCTTT. Translating gives CASRVGQLNTEAFF.

The V gene is TRBV4-3, the J gene TRBJ2-1; 9 bases line up with TRBD2. After removal of 0 bases from V and 5 bases from J, the junction contained 8 bases not matched to a gene. Germline V lookup: CDR1 LGHNA, CDR2 YSLEER. The CDR3 runs 17 residues. The CDR3 region has the DNA TGCGCCAGCAGCCAAGATCTGTGGCGGGGGGGGGACAATGAGCAGTTCTTC. Its protein product is CASSQDLWRGGDNEQFF.

This clone has a single count. V usage is TRBV6-1 and J usage is TRBJ2-1; 12 bases align to TRBD2. Trimming took 6 bases from V and 5 from J; bases not matched to a gene: 5. The CDR3 has 15 amino acids. Per the germline V gene, CDR1 is MNHNS and CDR2 is SASEGT. The CDR3 DNA reads as TGTGCCAGCAGGGACCTAGCGGGGGGGCACAATGAGCAGTTCTTC. It specifies CASRDLAGGHNEQFF.

This chain links TRBV5-5 with TRBJ2-7, with D perhaps matching TRBD1 (5 bases). Germline CDR1 is SGHKS and CDR2 is YYEKEE (reference sequence). The CDR3 contains 15 residues. V was cut by 4 bases and J by 2 bases, with 16 bases left in between. The CDR3 spells CASSPRTVGPYEQYF. The CDR3 nucleotides read TGTGCCAGCAGCCCCCGGACCGTGGGGCCCTACGAGCAGTACTTC.

The chain recombines TRBV29-1 with TRBJ2-7, with TRBD1 identical over 11 bases. From germline, CDR1 is SQVTM and CDR2 ANQGSEA. CDR3 length: 14 residues. Trimming took 7 bases from V and 6 from J; bases not matched to a gene: 11. The CDR3, as DNA: TGCAGCGCGGCGGTGGACAGGGGGCAGCCCGAGCAGTACTTC. This gives the protein CSAAVDRGQPEQYF.

This clone appeared a few times. This chain's CDR3 is CASYMGTGNTIYF. CDR3 bases: TGTGCCAGCTACATGGGGACTGGAAACACCATATATTTT. The chain carries TRBV2 and TRBJ1-3; no clear D. Germline CDR1 SNHLY, CDR2 FYNNEI. V was shortened by 8 bases and J by 2 bases, with 10 bases between the two germline ends. The CDR3 has 13 amino acids.

V and J are TRBV6-5 and TRBJ1-2, with D possibly matching TRBD1 (5 bases). V dropped 2 bases and J dropped 4 bases, with 17 bases sitting between them. The length of the CDR3 is 16 residues. Germline loops: CDR1 MNHEY, CDR2 SVGAGI. This CDR3 reads CASSYEPTRTGYGYTF. CDR3 sequence (DNA): TGTGCCAGCAGTTACGAACCCACCCGAACAGGCTATGGCTACACCTTC.

CDR3 protein: CASSLEGTEAFF. The CDR3 nucleotides read TGCGCCAGCAGCTTGGAAGGGACTGAAGCTTTCTTT. The V gene is TRBV5-1, the J gene TRBJ1-1; D not certain. V was shortened by 0 bases and J by 5 bases, with 5 bases between the two germline ends. CDR3 length: 12 amino acids. Germline assignment: CDR1 SGHRS and CDR2 YFSETQ.